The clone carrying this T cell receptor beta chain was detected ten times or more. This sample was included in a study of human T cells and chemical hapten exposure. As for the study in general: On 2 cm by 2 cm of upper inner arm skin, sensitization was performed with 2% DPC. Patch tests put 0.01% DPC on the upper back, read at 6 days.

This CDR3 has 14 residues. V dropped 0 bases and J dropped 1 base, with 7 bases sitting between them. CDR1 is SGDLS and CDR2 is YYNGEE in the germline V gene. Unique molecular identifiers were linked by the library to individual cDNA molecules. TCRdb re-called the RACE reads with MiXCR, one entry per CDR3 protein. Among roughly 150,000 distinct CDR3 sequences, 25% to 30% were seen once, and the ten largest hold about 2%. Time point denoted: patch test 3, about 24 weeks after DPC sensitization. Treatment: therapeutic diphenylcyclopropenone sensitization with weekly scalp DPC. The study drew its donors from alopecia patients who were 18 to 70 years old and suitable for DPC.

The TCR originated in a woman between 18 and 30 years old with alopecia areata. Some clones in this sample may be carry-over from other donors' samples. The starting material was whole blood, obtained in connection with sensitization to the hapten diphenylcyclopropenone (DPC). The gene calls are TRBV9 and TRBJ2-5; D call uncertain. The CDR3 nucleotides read TGTGCCAGCAGCGTAGGGGGTAGCCAAGAGACCCAGTACTTC. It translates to CASSVGGSQETQYF.